Listed here are 26 T cell receptor beta chains from one sample, sequenced in a study of cytomegalovirus exposure and HLA in healthy donors. The PCR contained 60 Vbeta and 13 Jbeta primers. Produced via immunoSEQ multiplex PCR; TCRdb's table is partial and in-frame only. The sample has around 150,000 clones; around 80% are singletons. Sequencing was done on a sample of PBMCs. Every receptor here comes from a man in his forties or fifties in good health and CMV-seropositive.

The V gene is TRBV5-1, the J gene TRBJ2-5; 7 bases are shared with TRBD2. The CDR3 extends over 15 amino acids. V was pared by 0 bases and J by 5 bases, with 7 bases of the junction left unmatched. The germline V gene encodes CDR1 SGHRS and CDR2 YFSETQ. The CDR3 DNA reads as TGCGCCAGCAGCTTGGCCCCTAGCGGCGTGGAGACCCAGTACTTC. It translates to CASSLAPSGVETQYF.

The rearrangement links TRBV10-1 to TRBJ2-7, with D possibly being TRBD2 (6 bases). Germline CDR1 WNHNN, CDR2 SYGVQD (reference sequence). Trimming stripped 4 bases from V and 5 bases from J, with 15 bases between. The CDR3 extends over 14 amino acids. CDR3 loop: CASSVSGDVNEQYF. The CDR3 DNA reads as TGCGCCAGCAGTGTGTCGGGAGACGTGAACGAGCAGTACTTC.

This clone appeared once. The chain recombines TRBV6-5 with TRBJ2-5; TRBD2 matches 13 bases. Germline V CDR1 and CDR2: MNHEY, SVGAGI. The CDR3 covers 16 residues. Trimming at V came to 4 bases and at J to 5 bases, leaving 7 bases not matched to a gene. CDR3 sequence reads: CASSSGLAGAQETQYF. The CDR3 bases are TGTGCCAGCAGTTCCGGACTAGCGGGAGCTCAGGAGACCCAGTACTTC.

This clone was observed a single time. The rearrangement joins TRBV7-2 to TRBJ2-3; 15 nucleotides align to TRBD2. The V gene end was trimmed by 5 bases and the J gene end by 5 bases; junction bases not matched to a gene: 5. The germline gives CDR1 SGHTA, CDR2 FQGNSA. The CDR3 loop spans 16 amino acids. CDR3 coding DNA: TGTGCCAGCAGCCTGGGACTAGCGGGAGGAGTAGATACGCAGTATTTT. This gives the protein CASSLGLAGGVDTQYF.

Turning to this clone: The identical CDR3 is also encoded by other nucleotide sequences in the sample. The chain couples TRBV7-3 to TRBJ1-1; 9 bases match TRBD1. This CDR3 comprises 12 residues. Germline V lookup: CDR1 SGHTA, CDR2 FQGTGA. Germline trimming cut 4 bases from V and 11 bases from J; bases unmatched to any gene: 5. The CDR3 nucleotides are TGTGCCAGCAGCTCGGACAGGGGTCGGGCTTTCTTT. It specifies CASSSDRGRAFF.

The chain combines TRBV28 with TRBJ1-1; D unclear. The V end lost 3 bases, the J end lost 3 bases, and 8 bases lay between the germline ends. This CDR3 is 13 amino acids long. Germline CDR1 MDHEN, CDR2 SYDVKM. Here the CDR3 DNA reads TGTGCCAGCAGTTTCGGGAGGGACACTGAAGCTTTCTTT. This translates into CASSFGRDTEAFF.

The rearrangement uses TRBV19 and TRBJ2-7, with a tentative D call TRBD1 (6 bases). With 8 bases removed from V and 2 bases from J, the gap between germline ends came to 10 bases. The germline V gene has CDR1 LNHDA and CDR2 SQIVND (reference sequence). The CDR3 contains 12 residues. CDR3 nucleotide sequence: TGTGCCAGTTCACAGGGCACCTACGAGCAGTACTTC. It is translated as CASSQGTYEQYF.

In this sample, this clone turned up a few times. The gene calls are TRBV6-1 and TRBJ1-4; tentatively, D is TRBD1 (6 bases). Germline-derived CDR1 and CDR2 are MNHNS and SASEGT. This CDR3 is built from 16 residues. V was pared by 1 base and J by 5 bases, with 14 bases between. CDR3 DNA: TGTGCCAGCAGTGAAGGTTCCGGCCAGGGGAATGAAAAACTGTTTTTT. It yields the protein CASSEGSGQGNEKLFF.

In this sample, this clone turned up a few times. The V gene is TRBV2, the J gene TRBJ1-1; possible D gene TRBD1, 6 bases. The V end was cut by 6 bases, the J end by 8 bases, with 13 bases between. Per germline, CDR1 SNHLY and CDR2 FYNNEI. The CDR3 spans 12 residues. CDR3 sequence reads: CASRDSAGEAFF. The CDR3 DNA reads TGTGCCAGCAGGGACAGTGCCGGGGAAGCTTTCTTT.

This chain joins TRBV7-9 and TRBJ2-6; the D gene is possibly TRBD1 (6 bases). The length of the CDR3 is 15 residues. V lost 8 bases and J 0 bases, leaving 11 bases between the germline ends. CDR1 is SEHNR and CDR2 is FQNEAQ in the germline V gene (reference sequence). CDR3 residues: CASAGANSGANVLTF. The CDR3 coding sequence is TGTGCCAGCGCAGGGGCCAACTCTGGGGCCAACGTCCTGACTTTC. Variable domain in full (rest from reference TRBV7-9 and TRBJ2-6): DTGVSQNPRHKITKRGQNVTFRCDPISEHNRLYWYRQTLGQGPEFLTYFQNEAQLEKSRLLSDRFSAERPKGSFSTLEIQRTEQGDSAMYLCASAGANSGANVLTFGAGSRLTVL.

This clone was counted once. This sequence joins TRBV15 and TRBJ1-5; the D gene is possibly TRBD1 (6 bases). The CDR3 totals 14 residues. The V gene's germline CDR1 is LNHNV and CDR2 YYDKDF (reference sequence). The V and J ends lost 1 base and 5 bases respectively, with 9 bases between them. In nucleotides, the CDR3 is TGTGCCACCAGCAGAGTAGGGGGGGATCAGCCCCAGCATTTT. This codes for CATSRVGGDQPQHF.

The J gene is TRBJ1-5, the V gene TRBV6-6; 9 nucleotides agree with TRBD1. This CDR3 has 15 amino acids. In germline, CDR1 is MNHNY, CDR2 SVGAGI (reference sequence). Unmatched junction bases numbered 5, after V lost 4 bases and J lost 4 bases. Here the CDR3 DNA reads TGTGCCAGCAGTTCAGACGGACAGGGGAATCAGCCCCAGCATTTT. This sequence encodes CASSSDGQGNQPQHF.

As to this clone: Different DNA sequences within this sample yield the same CDR3. This sequence joins TRBV7-3 and TRBJ2-7, with 7 positions matching TRBD2. CDR1 is SGHTA, CDR2 FQGTGA, per germline. V dropped 4 bases and J dropped 6; count of bases not matched to a gene: 0. This CDR3 region has 11 residues. The CDR3, as DNA: TGTGCCAGCAGCTCGGGAGGCGAGCAGTACTTC. Its translation: CASSSGGEQYF.

The J gene is TRBJ2-7, the V gene TRBV5-8; D gene uncertain. V was shortened by 4 bases and J by 3 bases, with 8 bases between the two germline ends. The CDR3 consists of 12 residues. CDR1 SGHTS and CDR2 YDEGEE come from the germline V gene. The CDR3 loop reads CASSRGLYEQYF. CDR3 DNA sequence: TGTGCCAGCAGCCGAGGCCTCTACGAGCAGTACTTC.

The chain combines TRBV7-2 with TRBJ2-7; D gene uncertain. The ends were cut back, 5 bases at V and 4 bases at J, with 9 bases in the middle. Germline V gene sequence: CDR1 SGHTA, CDR2 FQGNSA. The CDR3 extends over 12 amino acids. The CDR3 DNA sequence: TGTGCCAGCAGCCTGACTGTTTACGAGCAGTACTTC. The encoded protein is CASSLTVYEQYF. The full variable domain, in which reference TRBV7-2 and TRBJ2-7 provide the parts outside the CDR3, is GAGVSQSPSNKVTEKGKDVELRCDPISGHTALYWYRQSLGQGLEFLIYFQGNSAPDKSGLPSDRFSAERTGGSVSTLTIQRTQQEDSAVYLCASSLTVYEQYFGPGTRLTVT.

The chain couples TRBV30 to TRBJ1-5; a possible D gene is TRBD1 (5 bases). The CDR3 has 12 amino acids. Per germline, CDR1 GTSNPN and CDR2 SVGIG (reference sequence). V was shortened by 0 bases and J by 11 bases, with 11 bases between the two germline ends. CDR3 sequence: CAWSVLGEAQHF. The DNA for the CDR3 is TGTGCCTGGAGTGTACTAGGGGAGGCCCAGCATTTT.

The V and J genes are TRBV5-1 and TRBJ1-4, with 7 bases lining up with TRBD1. The germline V gene has CDR1 SGHRS and CDR2 YFSETQ. The length of the CDR3 is 15 residues. Unmatched junction bases numbered 7, after V lost 1 base and J lost 7 bases. The DNA for the CDR3 is TGCGCCAGCAGCTTGTCAAGGGGGCAAAGTGAAAAACTGTTTTTT. The encoded protein is CASSLSRGQSEKLFF.

Notes on this clone: An end of the junction differs from the germline gene, which may be a read error. The chain employs TRBV15 and TRBJ1-2; tentatively, D is TRBD1 (6 bases). This CDR3 has 15 residues. Germline CDR1 is LNHNV and CDR2 is YYDKDF (reference sequence). The CDR3 reads CATSTDRLFNYSYTF. The CDR3 DNA reads as TGTGCCACCAGCACCGACAGGCTCTTTAACTATAGCTACACCTTC. Looking up the rest from reference TRBV15 and TRBJ1-2 gives the full variable domain: DAMVIQNPRYQVTQFGKPVTLSCSQTLNHNVMYWYQQKSSQAPKLLFHYYDKDFNNEADTPDNFQSRRPNTSFCFLDIRSPGLGDTAMYLCATSTDRLFNYSYTFGSGTRLTVV.

This clone was seen only a few times. The chain's CDR3 is CASSQIGLAEHTGELFF. In DNA, the CDR3 is TGTGCCAGCAGCCAAATAGGGCTAGCGGAGCACACCGGGGAGCTGTTTTTT. The V and J genes are TRBV4-2 and TRBJ2-2; 7 nucleotides agree with TRBD2. J was trimmed by 3 bases and V by 2 bases; bases with no gene match: 9. Looked up from germline, CDR1 is LGHNA and CDR2 is YNFKEQ. The CDR3 extends over 17 amino acids.

The genes are TRBV5-5 and TRBJ2-7; 8 bases map to TRBD2. J gave up 6 bases and V 4 bases, and 9 bases lay outside the gene matches. Germline lookup yields CDR1 SGHKS and CDR2 YYEKEE (reference sequence). The CDR3 length is 14 residues. CDR3 amino acids: CASSRGGDLSEQYF. CDR3 bases: TGTGCCAGCAGCCGGGGGGGGGACCTCAGCGAGCAGTACTTC.

V gene TRBV11-1 combines with J gene TRBJ2-5; 8 bases agree with TRBD2. This CDR3 is built from 16 residues. With 5 bases clipped from V and 2 bases from J, the junction kept 10 bases outside the gene matches. The germline gives CDR1 SGHAT, CDR2 FQDESV (reference sequence). The CDR3 DNA reads as TGTGCCAGCAGCCGCAAGCGGGAGAGGCCACAAGAGACCCAGTACTTC. This gives the protein CASSRKRERPQETQYF.

The sample holds one count of this clone. V gene TRBV27 combines with J gene TRBJ1-1; tentative D call: TRBD1 (5 bases). Germline loops: CDR1 MNHEY, CDR2 SMNVEV (reference sequence). V was trimmed by 6 bases and J by 5 bases, leaving 13 bases between them. The CDR3 extends over 13 amino acids. The CDR3 loop reads CASSVQARTEAFF. Written as DNA, the CDR3 is TGTGCCAGCAGCGTACAGGCCAGAACTGAAGCTTTCTTT.

This chain links TRBV30 with TRBJ1-1, with TRBD1 matching over 7 bases. Trimming took 3 bases from V and 10 from J; bases not matched to a gene: 5. Per the germline V gene, CDR1 is GTSNPN and CDR2 is SVGIG (reference sequence). The CDR3 is made up of 11 amino acids. The CDR3 spells CAWRGRGRAFF. The CDR3 nucleotides read TGTGCCTGGAGGGGCAGGGGGAGAGCTTTCTTT.

The chain combines TRBV6-5 with TRBJ1-4, with a weak D call TRBD1 (6 bases). Germline CDR1 and CDR2: MNHEY and SVGAGI. CDR3 length equals 13 residues. Trimming removed 5 bases from V and 8 bases from J, with 12 bases in between. The CDR3 nucleotides are TGTGCCAGCAGTGGCAGGGGTGGAGAAAAACTGTTTTTT. Its protein product is CASSGRGGEKLFF.

The chain joins TRBV2 to TRBJ2-5, with 7 bases that match TRBD2. This CDR3 region has 12 residues. The V gene end was trimmed by 4 bases and the J gene end by 5 bases; junction bases not matched to a gene: 1. In germline, CDR1 is SNHLY, CDR2 FYNNEI. DNA for the CDR3: TGTGCCAGCAGTGTTAGCGGGGAGACCCAGTACTTC. Translated: CASSVSGETQYF.

V usage is TRBV11-2 and J usage is TRBJ1-4; TRBD1 agrees at 7 bases. This CDR3 region has 15 residues. The V segment lost 5 bases and the J segment 5 bases; nucleotides outside the gene matches: 8. Germline V gene sequence: CDR1 SGHAT, CDR2 FQNNGV. The CDR3 nucleotides read TGTGCCAGCAGCCCCCGGACAGGAGAGAATGAAAAACTGTTTTTT. This translates into CASSPRTGENEKLFF.